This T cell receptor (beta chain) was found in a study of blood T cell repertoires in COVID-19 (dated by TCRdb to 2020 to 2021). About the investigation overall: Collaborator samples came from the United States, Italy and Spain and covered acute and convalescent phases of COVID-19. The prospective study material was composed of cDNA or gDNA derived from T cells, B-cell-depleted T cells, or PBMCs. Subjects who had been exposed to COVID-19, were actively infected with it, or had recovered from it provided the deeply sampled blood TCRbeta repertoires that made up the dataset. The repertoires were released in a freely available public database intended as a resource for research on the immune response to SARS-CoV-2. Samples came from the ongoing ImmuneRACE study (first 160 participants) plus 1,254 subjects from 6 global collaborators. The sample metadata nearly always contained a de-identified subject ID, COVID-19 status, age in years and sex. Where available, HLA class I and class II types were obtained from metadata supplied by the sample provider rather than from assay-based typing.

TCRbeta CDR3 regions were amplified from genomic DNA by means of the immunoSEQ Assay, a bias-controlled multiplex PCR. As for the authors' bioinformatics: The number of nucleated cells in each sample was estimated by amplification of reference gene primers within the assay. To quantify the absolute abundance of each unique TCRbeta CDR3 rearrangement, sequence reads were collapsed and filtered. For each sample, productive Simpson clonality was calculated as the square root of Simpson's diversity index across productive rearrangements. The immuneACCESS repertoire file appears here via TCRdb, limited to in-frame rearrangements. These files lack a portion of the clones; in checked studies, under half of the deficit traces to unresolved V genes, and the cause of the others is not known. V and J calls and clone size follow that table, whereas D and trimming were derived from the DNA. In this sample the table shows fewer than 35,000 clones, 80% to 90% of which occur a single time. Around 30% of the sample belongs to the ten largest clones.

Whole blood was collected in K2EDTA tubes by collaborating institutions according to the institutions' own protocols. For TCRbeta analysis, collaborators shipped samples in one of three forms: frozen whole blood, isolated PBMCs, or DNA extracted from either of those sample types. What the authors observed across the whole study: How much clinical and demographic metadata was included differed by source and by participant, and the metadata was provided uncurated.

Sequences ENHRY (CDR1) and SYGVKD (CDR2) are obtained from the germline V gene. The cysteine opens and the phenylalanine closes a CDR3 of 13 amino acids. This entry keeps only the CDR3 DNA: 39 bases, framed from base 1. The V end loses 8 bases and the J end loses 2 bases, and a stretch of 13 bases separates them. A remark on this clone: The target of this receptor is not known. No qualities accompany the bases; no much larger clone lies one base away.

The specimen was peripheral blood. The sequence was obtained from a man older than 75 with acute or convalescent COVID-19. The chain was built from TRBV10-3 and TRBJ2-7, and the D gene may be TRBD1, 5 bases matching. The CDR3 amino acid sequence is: CAIQTQDTYEQYF. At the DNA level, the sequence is TGTGCCATCCAGACACAGGACACCTACGAGCAGTACTTC.